This T cell receptor (beta chain) was identified during a study of T cells in Graves' hyperthyroidism and ophthalmopathy (dated by TCRdb to between 2017 and 2020). Broadly, across the study: Peripheral blood samples were taken at initial diagnosis, before any treatment was given. In about six Graves' hyperthyroidism patients, the study also compared T-cell repertoires from thyroid tissue with T-cell repertoires from blood. TCR Vbeta CDR3 sequencing of some 140 peripheral blood samples (about 45 ophthalmopathy, 75 hyperthyroidism and approximately 17 progressor patients) is reported in the paper. The 75 to 100 discovery patients were randomly split 7:3 into training and test sets. Whether ophthalmopathy could be predicted prospectively was tested in an independent validation cohort made up of roughly 20 hyperthyroidism patients plus 17 patients who later progressed to ophthalmopathy. TCR V-J signatures able to tell the groups apart were searched for in a discovery cohort of 95 or so patients, of whom 40 to 45 had Graves' ophthalmopathy and 55 to 60 had stable Graves' hyperthyroidism. Once sampling was done, hyperthyroidism patients were given methimazole at a starting dose of 30 mg daily, whereas ophthalmopathy patients were given high-dose intravenous methylprednisolone.

From cysteine to phenylalanine, the CDR3 is 16 amino acids long. CDR3 DNA only is kept here, 48 bases in frame from base 1. From a lookup of the germline V gene, CDR1 and CDR2 are SGDLS and YYNGEE. Trimming leaves V shorter by 2 bases and J shorter by 0 bases, with the junction holding 3 bases beyond the gene matches. The TCR beta CDR3 regions were amplified from RNA transcripts. The first round of RT-PCR for the TCR CDR3 was performed with the HTBI primer set and the Qiagen OneStep RT-PCR kit. A second multiplex PCR round built the libraries, followed by size selection and purification. The libraries were sequenced on an Illumina HiSeq2000 using paired-end 100 bp reads. As for the original processing: SOAPnuke was used to process the raw data, removing reads that contained adapters or uncalled bases, had a mean Phred below 15, or lacked an exact match to the constant primer or identifier. COPE v1.2.5 was used to merge high-quality paired reads, and clonotypes were defined as unique nucleotide sequences. MiTCR v1.1 was used to align clonotypes to the IMGT TRBV, TRBD and TRBJ reference segments. The analysis was restricted to V-J combinations with a frequency above 0.0001, which together covered 99.2% of the repertoires. The TCS score was defined as the ratio of F50 (clonal expansion) to E x V (chaos), calculated using BLOSUM62-based TCRdist between CDR3 peptides within each V-J. Welch's t-statistics and random forest reduced roughly 530 V-J features to under 15, which were used in a naive Bayes classifier (R e1071). Clones were called with MiXCR by TCRdb after fastp trimmed the public reads at Q25, and only in-frame beta chains were retained. Each entry is one CDR3 protein sequence, shown with its most common DNA and genes. Clone size and V and J calls follow TCRdb, not the original study. The sample table records fewer than 750,000 distinct CDR3 sequences; approximately 14% of these occur just once. Under 15% of the sample lies in the top ten.

Moderately to severely active disease, a Clinical Activity Score of at least 3, a NOSPECS grade of at least 4, and a duration under 3 months were present in ophthalmopathy patients. The study excluded patients with uncontrolled infections, other autoimmune diseases, pregnancy or lactation. Diagnoses were established on the basis of clinical symptoms, serum thyroxine and TRAb, thyroid ultrasound, and orbital computed tomography. PBMCs were separated from approximately 10 ml of fresh peripheral blood using Ficoll-Paque density gradient centrifugation. Total RNA was extracted using Trizol reagent, and RNA quality was assessed on an Agilent 2100 Bioanalyzer. What the research found in general, with its limitations: In validation, the model predicted progression to ophthalmopathy a median of roughly 6.5 months before onset, with about 71% sensitivity and roughly 73% specificity. Ophthalmopathy was separated from stable hyperthyroidism by a 13 V-J signature model, with 85% to 90% sensitivity and just over 81% specificity obtained in cross-validation and 80%/75% obtained in testing. Sample size was not statistically predetermined, and blinding of investigators to group allocation was not performed. Most expanded thyroid clonotypes (frequency above 0.001) were also found in blood, which suggests that blood repertoires may mirror thyroid immune responses.

This clonotype showed up many times. Its antigen is unknown. No qualities accompany the bases; no much larger clone lies one base away. The chain is made from TRBV9 and TRBJ2-1, with 9 middle bases fitting TRBD2. The sequencing input was blood. The sequence came from a woman in her fifties or sixties with Graves' ophthalmopathy. In nucleotide form, the sequence is TGTGCCAGCAGCGTTAGCGGGAGCCCCTCCTACAATGAGCAGTTCTTC. This translates into CASSVSGSPSYNEQFF.